This T cell receptor (beta chain) was observed in a study of CD8+ T cells in alopecia areata. Across the whole study: Twice daily, treated patients received 5 to 10 mg of oral tofacitinib. Tofacitinib ran 6 to 18 months, followed by 6 months off drug.

Germline lookup yields CDR1 SGDLS and CDR2 YYNGEE. The CDR3 is made up of 14 amino acids. V was shortened by 0 bases and J by 6 bases, with 9 bases between the two germline ends. Extracted RNA was reverse transcribed, and the resulting cDNA served as sequencing template. Sequencing was performed with immunoSEQ multiplex PCR; in TCRdb, only in-frame clones are kept and a portion is missing. The sample holds 170,000 or so clones; approximately 65% are singletons and the top ten take roughly 0.99%. Treatment meaning: oral pan-JAK inhibitor, 5-10 mg twice daily. Patients with alopecia areata provided lesional scalp punch biopsies as well as peripheral blood. Study-wide findings and caveats: Greater clonality was observed in lesional scalp samples, especially alopecia totalis/universalis, versus normal scalp.

To note about this clone: Its specificity is not known.

Specimen: CD4+ T cells sorted from blood, collected at week 4, from a patient treated with tofacitinib. This clonotype originated in a human donor with alopecia areata. The J gene is TRBJ2-2, the V gene TRBV9; no clear D. The CDR3 DNA reads TGTGCCAGCAGCGTAGAAAGCCGCCCCGGGGAGCTGTTTTTT. Encoded protein: CASSVESRPGELFF.